This T cell receptor beta chain was observed in a study of OX40 agonist ivuxolimab in advanced cancers. Findings and caveats of the study: By week 6 at 0.1 to 3.0 mg/kg, blood CD4+ and CD8+ T cells had expanded clonally.

The table came from immunoSEQ multiplex PCR; TCRdb's copy has only in-frame clones and leaves some out. This sample has roughly 48,000 clones, with 80% to 90% found just once. On this clone itself: Its antigen remains unidentified.

Looked up from germline, CDR1 is MNHEY and CDR2 is SVGAGI. With V trimmed by 5 bases and J by 7 bases, 4 bases remained unmatched. CDR3 length: 14 residues. The starting material was CD4+ or CD8+ T cells sorted from blood, obtained in a trial of the OX40 agonist ivuxolimab. This receptor was identified in an adult with an advanced solid tumor such as melanoma, head and neck, liver or kidney cancer. The chain recombines TRBV6-5 with TRBJ2-1, with 11 bases lining up with TRBD1. The CDR3 loop is CASSPGTGGNEQFF. CDR3 DNA sequence: TGTGCCAGCAGTCCCGGGACAGGGGGGAATGAGCAGTTCTTC.